One sample yielded the 9 T cell receptor beta chains listed below, sequenced in a study of blood T cell repertoires in COVID-19. Data came from immunoSEQ multiplex PCR; TCRdb stores just in-frame clones and leaves some out. The table has 250,000 to 350,000 clones, roughly 90% seen once. Sequencing was performed on peripheral blood. These receptors all stem from a woman aged 45-59 years who had recovered from COVID-19.

This chain uses TRBV30 with TRBJ1-1; D may be TRBD1 (5 bases). This CDR3 region has 13 residues. The V end was cut by 7 bases, the J end by 6 bases, with 18 bases between. In germline, CDR1 is GTSNPN, CDR2 SVGIG (reference sequence). CDR3 DNA sequence: TGTGCCTCAAGATGGGGGTGGGGGGCTGAAGCTTTCTTT. It is translated as CASRWGWGAEAFF.

V and J are TRBV7-2 and TRBJ2-7; perhaps TRBD2 as D (5 bases). The V and J ends lost 5 bases and 4 bases respectively, with 15 bases between them. From germline, CDR1 is SGHTA and CDR2 FQGNSA. The CDR3 extends over 14 amino acids. The CDR3 sequence is CASSITGFLYEQYF. The DNA for the CDR3 is TGTGCCAGCAGCATCACGGGGTTTTTATACGAGCAGTACTTC.

This clone has just a few counts. The genes are TRBV5-5 and TRBJ1-1; D unresolved. V lost 2 bases and J 2 bases, leaving 13 bases between the germline ends. The CDR3 loop spans 15 amino acids. Germline CDR1 SGHKS, CDR2 YYEKEE (reference sequence). Here the CDR3 reads CASSFFAGANTEAFF. The DNA of the CDR3 is TGTGCCAGCAGCTTTTTTGCAGGCGCAAACACTGAAGCTTTCTTT.

In its sample, this clone was seen many times. V and J are TRBV19 and TRBJ1-6; 10 positions match TRBD1. J lost 13 bases, V lost 9 bases, and 12 bases had no gene match. The CDR3 loop spans 14 amino acids. Looked up from germline, CDR1 is LNHDA and CDR2 is SQIVND (reference sequence). CDR3 loop: CASRQGARESPLHF. The CDR3 nucleotides read TGTGCCAGCCGACAGGGGGCGCGAGAGTCGCCCCTCCACTTT.

The CDR3 DNA is TGTGCCAGTAACGCCGGGACTAATAACAATGAGCAGTTCTTC. Amino acids: CASNAGTNNNEQFF. This chain uses TRBV19 with TRBJ2-1; 7 nucleotides align to TRBD2. The CDR3 totals 14 residues. CDR1 LNHDA and CDR2 SQIVND come from the germline V gene (reference sequence). The V and J ends lost 7 bases and 5 bases, in that order; junction bases with no gene match: 8.

This clone is a singleton in its sample. This sequence joins TRBV4-2 and TRBJ2-5; perhaps TRBD1 as D (6 bases). CDR1 and CDR2 (germline): LGHNA, YNFKEQ. The CDR3 contains 17 residues. The V end lost 1 base, the J end lost 0 bases, and 15 bases lay between the germline ends. The CDR3 protein is CASSQGSGDMYQETQYF. The CDR3 DNA follows: TGTGCCAGCAGCCAAGGGTCCGGGGACATGTACCAAGAGACCCAGTACTTC.

The chain links TRBV6-5 to TRBJ2-7; 9 bases match TRBD1. V was pared by 8 bases and J by 10 bases, with 6 bases of the junction left unmatched. Per germline, CDR1 MNHEY and CDR2 SVGAGI. This CDR3 spans 11 amino acids. CDR3 sequence (DNA): TGTGCCAGCTTAGACAGGGGGTATCAGTACTTC. It translates to CASLDRGYQYF.

The J gene is TRBJ1-2, the V gene TRBV2; D possibly corresponds to TRBD1 (5 bases). V shed 1 base and J shed 6 bases, with 9 bases lying between them. This CDR3 is built from 13 residues. In germline, CDR1 is SNHLY, CDR2 FYNNEI. The CDR3 sequence is CASSEGGYNGYTF. The CDR3 region has the DNA TGTGCCAGCAGTGAAGGGGGCTATAATGGCTACACCTTC.

The chain couples TRBV4-1 to TRBJ2-1; 7 nucleotides agree with TRBD2. Germline CDR1 MGHRA, CDR2 YSYEKL. Trimming took 3 bases from V and 8 from J; bases not matched to a gene: 16. CDR3 length: 17 amino acids. CDR3 amino acids: CASSQALGLAASDEQFF. As DNA, the CDR3 is TGCGCCAGCAGCCAGGCCCTGGGGCTAGCGGCCTCCGATGAGCAGTTCTTC.